Listed below are T cell receptor beta chains from one sample, sequenced in a study of cytomegalovirus exposure and HLA in healthy donors. The data were produced by immunoSEQ multiplex PCR, yet TCRdb's version contains in-frame clones alone and is incomplete. The table includes around 140,000 clones, around 90% detected once. The material sequenced was PBMCs. The receptors were sampled from a man in his late teens or twenties in good health and CMV-seropositive. Each CDR3 is given with its conserved first and last residue.

CASTWDRNTEAFF,TRBV5-1,TRBJ1-1
CASSPNTIQGARF,TRBV11-2,TRBJ1-2
CASSYGGQPQHF,TRBV6-5,TRBJ1-5
CASSVVASGRESAQYF,TRBV9,TRBJ2-3
CASSLGQAGGYTF,TRBV5-6,TRBJ1-2
CASSVGTRADTQYF,TRBV9,TRBJ2-3
CASSRSTGVFGEQYF,TRBV7-2,TRBJ2-7
CASSGTGELDETQYF,TRBV5-4,TRBJ2-5
CASSLTGRPGTIYF,TRBV6-6,TRBJ1-3
CASSLLQGDNYGYTF,TRBV5-1,TRBJ1-2
CASSLDRGKTNTGELFF,TRBV19,TRBJ2-2
CASSTGTSGTDTQYF,TRBV2,TRBJ2-3
CASRVGAGYEQYF,TRBV5-1,TRBJ2-7